These 30 T cell receptor beta chains share one sample of origin, sequenced in a study of T-cell memory formation after mild COVID-19. One entry per CDR3 protein results from TCRdb running MiXCR on the 5' RACE reads. The sample contains about 57,000 distinct CDR3 sequences, 12% of which appear only once. Source material: PBMCs or a T cell subset sorted from them (not recorded which). The origin of the receptors is a young man who had mild COVID-19 (a few samples of this study predate the infection). Cell type and time point are not known.

The CDR3 DNA reads TGTGCCAGCAGCTTTACTAGCGGGGGGGTTCCAGAGACCCAGTACTTC. Translation: CASSFTSGGVPETQYF. The J gene is TRBJ2-5, the V gene TRBV7-2; TRBD2 matches 13 bases. V was pared by 3 bases and J by 4 bases, with 5 bases of the junction left unmatched. This CDR3 is built from 16 residues. Germline values: CDR1 SGHTA, CDR2 FQGNSA.

CDR3 sequence (DNA): TGCAGTGCTAACCGGGACAGGTACAATCAGCCCCAGCATTTT. This codes for CSANRDRYNQPQHF. The chain is built from TRBV20-1 and TRBJ1-5, with 8 bases aligning to TRBD1. The germline gives CDR1 DFQATT, CDR2 SNEGSKA (reference sequence). The CDR3 length is 14 residues. Germline trimming cut 4 bases from V and 3 bases from J; bases unmatched to any gene: 5.

The J gene is TRBJ2-5, the V gene TRBV14, with D perhaps assigned TRBD1 or TRBD2 (5 bases each). CDR1 and CDR2 (germline): SGHDN, FVKESK. This CDR3 has 16 residues. V lost 0 bases and J lost 3, with 14 bases in between. CDR3 protein: CASSQDSTDYEETQYF. CDR3 nucleotide sequence: TGTGCCAGCAGCCAAGATTCGACAGACTACGAAGAGACCCAGTACTTC.

The chain uses TRBV28 and TRBJ2-1, with 7 bases aligning to TRBD2. Trimming cost V 4 bases and J 1 base; bases outside gene matches: 1. Looked up from germline, CDR1 is MDHEN and CDR2 is SYDVKM. CDR3 length: 14 amino acids. The CDR3 protein is CASSWGGSYNEQFF. DNA for the CDR3: TGTGCCAGCAGTTGGGGGGGATCCTACAATGAGCAGTTCTTC.

In this sample, this clonotype turned up a few times. This chain connects TRBV12-3 or TRBV12-4 to TRBJ1-5; TRBD1 is a possible D gene (6 bases). The CDR3 has 16 residues. Trimming removed 2 bases from V and 7 bases from J, with 18 bases in between. This CDR3 is CASSLTGTWVEQPQHF. CDR3 sequence (DNA): TGTGCCAGCAGTTTAACAGGGACATGGGTGGAGCAGCCCCAGCATTTT.

This chain links TRBV2 with TRBJ1-4; D unclear. Trimming removed 0 bases at V and 6 bases at J, with 2 bases between. The CDR3 is made up of 12 amino acids. CDR1 and CDR2 (germline): SNHLY, FYNNEI. The CDR3 protein is CASSEADEKLFF. As DNA, the CDR3 is TGTGCCAGCAGTGAAGCGGATGAAAAACTGTTTTTT.

The V and J genes are TRBV19 and TRBJ1-1; D remains unclear. Looked up from germline, CDR1 is LNHDA and CDR2 is SQIVND (reference sequence). Trimming took 7 bases from V and 3 from J, leaving 15 bases between them. CDR3 length equals 14 residues. The CDR3 coding sequence is TGTGCCAGTACCACCTACCTGGCGTACACTGAAGCTTTCTTT. The encoded protein is CASTTYLAYTEAFF.

This clonotype was found many times. The chain has TRBV12-3 or TRBV12-4 and TRBJ1-1, with a tentative D call TRBD1 (5 bases). V lost 5 bases and J lost 7, with 14 bases in between. The CDR3 runs to 13 residues. CDR3 amino acids: CASSMSGTVEAFF. In DNA form, the CDR3 reads TGTGCCAGCAGTATGAGTGGGACCGTTGAAGCTTTCTTT.

There are many counts of this clonotype. V usage is TRBV7-8 and J usage is TRBJ2-5, with 11 bases aligning to TRBD2. The germline gives CDR1 SGHVS, CDR2 FQNEAQ. V lost 5 bases and J lost 5; bases outside the gene matches: 7. The CDR3 covers 15 residues. This CDR3 is CASSPGLAGGETQYF. As DNA, the CDR3 is TGTGCCAGCAGCCCTGGACTAGCGGGCGGGGAGACCCAGTACTTC.

This clonotype was recorded many times. The chain combines TRBV5-1 with TRBJ1-1; a weak D match, TRBD1 (6 bases). The V end was cut by 4 bases, the J end by 4 bases, with 17 bases between. This CDR3 has 15 residues. The germline CDR1 and CDR2 sequences are SGHRS and YFSETQ. CDR3 sequence (DNA): TGCGCCAGCAGCCGAGACGGGGGGCTGAGCACTGAAGCTTTCTTT. Translating gives CASSRDGGLSTEAFF.

Concerning this clonotype itself: One end of the junction fails to match germline, which may point to a read error. The rearrangement uses TRBV7-2 and TRBJ1-1; perhaps TRBD1 as D (5 bases). The germline V gene encodes CDR1 SGHTA and CDR2 FQGNSA. The CDR3 has 13 residues. CDR3 sequence: CASSFDSRTEALF. CDR3 in DNA: TGTGCCAGCAGCTTTGACAGTCGCACTGAAGCTCTCTTT.

This clonotype was detected ten times or more. The junction shows a germline mismatch at one end, possibly a read error. The V call is TRBV7-7, the J call TRBJ2-3; D is possibly TRBD1 or TRBD2 (5 bases each). Germline V gene lookup returns CDR1 SSHAT and CDR2 FNYEAQ (reference sequence). There are 14 residues in the CDR3. The CDR3 DNA sequence: TGTGCTAGCAGCTGGGACCCCTCGGCAGATACGCAGTATTTT. Amino acids: CASSWDPSADTQYF.

This sequence joins TRBV20-1 and TRBJ2-4; TRBD1 might be the D (5 bases). The CDR3 covers 14 residues. Trimming stripped 5 bases from V and 1 base from J, with 12 bases between. Germline lookup yields CDR1 DFQATT and CDR2 SNEGSKA (reference sequence). Here the CDR3 reads CSAPGLEAKNIQYF. The CDR3 nucleotides are TGCAGTGCTCCAGGGTTGGAGGCCAAAAACATTCAGTACTTC.

This clonotype was found a few times. The chain uses TRBV12-3 or TRBV12-4 and TRBJ2-2; D is possibly TRBD2 (5 bases). Trimming removed 6 bases from V and 7 bases from J, with 15 bases in between. CDR3 size: 14 residues. CDR3 sequence (DNA): TGTGCCAGCAGCCAGCGGCCAGAAATCGGGGAGCTGTTTTTT. Encoded protein: CASSQRPEIGELFF.

This sequence joins TRBV12-3 or TRBV12-4 and TRBJ1-1; the D gene is possibly TRBD1 (5 bases). This CDR3 has 15 amino acids. Trimming shortened V by 2 bases and J by 4 bases, and 14 bases separated the two germline ends. CDR3 residues: CASSLRGAHITEAFF. Here the CDR3 DNA reads TGTGCCAGCAGTTTAAGGGGAGCCCACATCACTGAAGCTTTCTTT.

The chain is built from TRBV7-9 and TRBJ1-2; possible D gene TRBD1, 5 bases. Deletions cut 1 base from V and 3 bases from J, with 12 bases between. This CDR3 has 15 amino acids. Germline assignment: CDR1 SEHNR and CDR2 FQNEAQ (reference sequence). This chain's CDR3 is CASSLGGDGDYGYTF. The DNA of the CDR3 is TGTGCCAGCAGCTTAGGGGGGGACGGGGACTATGGCTACACCTTC.

In its sample, this clonotype was seen many times. The CDR3 protein is CASSLIRGDEQFF. CDR3 in DNA: TGTGCCAGCAGCTTGATACGGGGGGATGAGCAGTTCTTC. V and J are TRBV5-6 and TRBJ2-1, with TRBD2 identical over 7 bases. The junction had 3 bases not matched to a gene; V was cut back by 1 base and J by 8 bases. Germline CDR1 reads SGHDT; CDR2 reads YYEEEE. CDR3 length: 13 amino acids.

The J gene is TRBJ2-5, the V gene TRBV7-2, with 8 bases matching TRBD2. The CDR3 length is 14 residues. J was trimmed by 5 bases and V by 1 base; bases with no gene match: 3. The germline V gene encodes CDR1 SGHTA and CDR2 FQGNSA. For the CDR3, the DNA is TGTGCCAGCAGCTTAGTGGCTAGCGGGGAGACCCAGTACTTC. It encodes CASSLVASGETQYF.

The J gene is TRBJ2-7, the V gene TRBV7-9, with TRBD1 matching over 9 bases. V shed 8 bases, J shed 3 bases, and the junction held 5 bases outside the gene matches. Germline CDR1 is SEHNR and CDR2 is FQNEAQ (reference sequence). This CDR3 contains 13 residues. CDR3 loop: CASGRTGVYEQYV. As DNA, the CDR3 is TGTGCCAGCGGTCGGACAGGGGTCTACGAGCAGTACGTC.

This chain connects TRBV2 to TRBJ2-2; no clear D. V dropped 6 bases and J dropped 2 bases, with 7 bases sitting between them. Germline V gene data show CDR1 as SNHLY and CDR2 as FYNNEI. CDR3 length: 13 amino acids. The CDR3 loop reads CASRRPNTGELFF. As DNA, the CDR3 is TGTGCCAGCAGGAGGCCTAACACCGGGGAGCTGTTTTTT.

The chain is built from TRBV5-1 and TRBJ2-6; the match to TRBD1 covers 7 bases. Germline V CDR1 and CDR2: SGHRS, YFSETQ. V dropped 2 bases and J dropped 1; count of bases not matched to a gene: 3. This CDR3 spans 16 amino acids. DNA for the CDR3: TGCGCCAGCAGCTTAGAGGGGGCGTCTGGGGCCAACGTCCTGACTTTC. As protein: CASSLEGASGANVLTF.

V is TRBV6-5 and J is TRBJ1-1; D uncertain. Trimming removed 6 bases from V and 5 bases from J, with 7 bases in between. In germline, CDR1 is MNHEY, CDR2 SVGAGI. There are 11 residues in the CDR3. The CDR3 reads CASRSRTEAFF. CDR3 DNA: TGTGCCAGCAGGTCGAGGACTGAAGCTTTCTTT.

The CDR3 loop reads CASSWDREYSATNEKLFF. The DNA of the CDR3 is TGTGCCAGCAGCTGGGACAGGGAGTATAGTGCAACTAATGAAAAACTGTTTTTT. The chain recombines TRBV7-2 with TRBJ1-4; 9 bases line up with TRBD1. After removal of 4 bases from V and 0 bases from J, the junction contained 9 bases not matched to a gene. CDR3 length: 18 amino acids. Germline CDR1 is SGHTA and CDR2 is FQGNSA.

This clonotype has just a few counts. The chain recombines TRBV7-8 with TRBJ2-7; a possible D gene is TRBD2 (6 bases). From germline, CDR1 is SGHVS and CDR2 FQNEAQ. The V end lost 5 bases, the J end lost 12 bases, and 23 bases lay between the germline ends. The CDR3 has 14 residues. CDR3 nucleotide sequence: TGTGCCAGCAGCCCCGTCCTGTTTGATGGGAGGATGTACTTC. Protein sequence: CASSPVLFDGRMYF.

This clonotype was seen at least ten times. The chain has TRBV5-1 and TRBJ2-1, with D possibly being TRBD1 (6 bases). The germline gives CDR1 SGHRS, CDR2 YFSETQ. This CDR3 comprises 16 residues. Trimming stripped 3 bases from V and 4 bases from J, with 17 bases between. The chain's CDR3 is CASSSNPGATYNEQFF. DNA of the CDR3: TGCGCCAGCAGCTCGAATCCAGGGGCTACTTACAATGAGCAGTTCTTC.

The J gene is TRBJ2-7, the V gene TRBV11-2, with D perhaps matching TRBD1 or TRBD2 (5 bases each). This CDR3 is 12 amino acids long. The germline V gene encodes CDR1 SGHAT and CDR2 FQNNGV. The V and J ends lost 5 bases and 10 bases respectively, with 15 bases between them. As DNA, the CDR3 is TGTGCCAGCAGCAGGGTGTTGGGGGACCAGTACTTC. Amino acids: CASSRVLGDQYF.

This chain uses TRBV28 with TRBJ1-1, with a tentative D call TRBD1 (5 bases). This CDR3 contains 15 residues. V dropped 3 bases and J dropped 1 base, with 12 bases sitting between them. Germline CDR1 reads MDHEN; CDR2 reads SYDVKM. The CDR3, as DNA: TGTGCCAGCAGTTTCAATCAGGGCAGGAACACTGAAGCTTTCTTT. Translation gives CASSFNQGRNTEAFF. The whole variable domain, filled in from reference TRBV28 and TRBJ1-1, reads DVKVTQSSRYLVKRTGEKVFLECVQDMDHENMFWYRQDPGLGLRLIYFSYDVKMKEKGDIPEGYSVSREKKERFSLILESASTNQTSMYLCASSFNQGRNTEAFFGQGTRLTVV.

This clonotype was counted between two and nine times. The rearrangement links TRBV20-1 to TRBJ2-2; D is perhaps TRBD1 or TRBD2 (6 bases each). Germline values: CDR1 DFQATT, CDR2 SNEGSKA (reference sequence). V lost 6 bases and J lost 4, with 15 bases in between. The CDR3 runs to 14 residues. This CDR3 reads CSASRGQGTGELFF. The CDR3 region has the DNA TGCAGTGCCTCACGGGGGCAGGGCACCGGGGAGCTGTTTTTT.

Written as DNA, the CDR3 is TGTGCCAGCAGCTTACAGGCGGAGAGAAAACTGTTTTTT. This codes for CASSLQAERKLFF. The chain combines TRBV7-9 with TRBJ1-4; D remains unclear. The CDR3 extends over 13 amino acids. In germline, CDR1 is SEHNR, CDR2 FQNEAQ (reference sequence). V shed 2 bases and J shed 10 bases, with 11 bases lying between them.

V gene TRBV5-1 combines with J gene TRBJ2-1; unclear D gene. V lost 4 bases, J lost 8 bases, and 19 bases lay in between. Germline V gene lookup returns CDR1 SGHRS and CDR2 YFSETQ. The CDR3 is 15 amino acids. CDR3 DNA sequence: TGCGCCAGCAGCGGTGGAGCCCGTTGGTTCGATGAGCAGTTCTTC. It codes for CASSGGARWFDEQFF. The full variable domain, in which reference TRBV5-1 and TRBJ2-1 provide the parts outside the CDR3, is KAGVTQTPRYLIKTRGQQVTLSCSPISGHRSVSWYQQTPGQGLQFLFEYFSETQRNKGNFPGRFSGRQFSNSRSEMNVSTLELGDSALYLCASSGGARWFDEQFFGPGTRLTVL.